Detailed here is one T cell receptor beta chain. Germline loops: CDR1 SEHNR, CDR2 FQNEAQ (reference sequence). Trimming took off 5 bases at V and 7 bases at J, with 15 bases between the two ends. This CDR3 region has 13 residues. The data stem from a study of shared clonotypes between healthy human individuals. Using immunoSEQ multiplex PCR, the repertoire was profiled, and TCRdb retains in-frame clones only, with some absent. The sample shows about 1.1 million clones, 78% of them seen only once. The chain employs TRBV7-9 and TRBJ2-7; a weak D match, TRBD2 (5 bases). Specimen: memory CD4+ T cells from PBMCs. Subset defined: CD45RA-negative fraction. This clonotype was sampled from a man aged 18-30 years in good health. Some clones in this sample may be carry-over from other donors' samples. This CDR3 reads CASSPSGYREQYF. The CDR3 DNA is TGTGCCAGCAGCCCCTCGGGGTATCGGGAGCAGTACTTC. The variable domain in full, with the rest retrieved from reference TRBV7-9 and TRBJ2-7, is DTGVSQNPRHKITKRGQNVTFRCDPISEHNRLYWYRQTLGQGPEFLTYFQNEAQLEKSRLLSDRFSAERPKGSFSTLEIQRTEQGDSAMYLCASSPSGYREQYFGPGTRLTVT.